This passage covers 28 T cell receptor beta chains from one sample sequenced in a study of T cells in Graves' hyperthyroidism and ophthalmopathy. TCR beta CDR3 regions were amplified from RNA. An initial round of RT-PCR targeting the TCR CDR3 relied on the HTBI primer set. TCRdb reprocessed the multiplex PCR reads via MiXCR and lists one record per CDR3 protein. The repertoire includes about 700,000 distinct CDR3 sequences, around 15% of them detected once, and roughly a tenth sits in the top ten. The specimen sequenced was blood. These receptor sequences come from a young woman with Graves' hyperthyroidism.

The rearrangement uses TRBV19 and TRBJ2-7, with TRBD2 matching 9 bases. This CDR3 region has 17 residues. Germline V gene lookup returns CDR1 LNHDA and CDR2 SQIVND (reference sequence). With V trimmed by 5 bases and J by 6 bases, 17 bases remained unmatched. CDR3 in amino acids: CASSLAGAYPIAGEQYF. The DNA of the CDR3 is TGTGCCAGTAGTTTAGCGGGAGCCTACCCCATCGCGGGCGAGCAGTACTTC.

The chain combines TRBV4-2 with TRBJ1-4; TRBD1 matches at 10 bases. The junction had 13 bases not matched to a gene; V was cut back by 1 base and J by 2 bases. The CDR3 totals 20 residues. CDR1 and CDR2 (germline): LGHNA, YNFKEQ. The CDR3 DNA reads TGTGCCAGCAGCCAAGTCATTGGGACAGGGGAGATTTCGACTAATGAAAAACTGTTTTTT. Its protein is CASSQVIGTGEISTNEKLFF.

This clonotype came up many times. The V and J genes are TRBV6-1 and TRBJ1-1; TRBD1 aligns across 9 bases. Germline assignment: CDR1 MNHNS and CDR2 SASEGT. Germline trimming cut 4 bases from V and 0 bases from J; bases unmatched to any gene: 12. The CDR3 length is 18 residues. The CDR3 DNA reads TGTGCCAGCAGTGGGGGACAGGGCCCACGGTGGATGAACACTGAAGCTTTCTTT. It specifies CASSGGQGPRWMNTEAFF.

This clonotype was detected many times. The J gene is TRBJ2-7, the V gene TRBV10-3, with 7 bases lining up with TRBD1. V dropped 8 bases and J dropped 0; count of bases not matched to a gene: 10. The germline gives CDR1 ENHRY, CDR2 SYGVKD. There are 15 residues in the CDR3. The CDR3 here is CAIRLDRAGSYEQYF. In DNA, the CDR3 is TGTGCCATCCGATTAGACAGGGCCGGCTCCTACGAGCAGTACTTC.

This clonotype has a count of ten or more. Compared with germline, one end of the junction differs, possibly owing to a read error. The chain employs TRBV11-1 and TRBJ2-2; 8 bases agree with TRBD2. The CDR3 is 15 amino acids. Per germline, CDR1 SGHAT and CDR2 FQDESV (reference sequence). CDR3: CACSRGGSNTGELFF. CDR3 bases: TGTGCCTGCAGCCGGGGGGGCTCGAACACCGGGGAGCTGTTTTTT.

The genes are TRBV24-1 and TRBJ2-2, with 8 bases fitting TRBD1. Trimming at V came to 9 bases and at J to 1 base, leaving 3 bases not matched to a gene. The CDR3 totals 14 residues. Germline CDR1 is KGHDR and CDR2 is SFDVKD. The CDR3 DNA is TGTGCCACCCGTGGGACAGGGAACACCGGGGAGCTGTTTTTT. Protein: CATRGTGNTGELFF.

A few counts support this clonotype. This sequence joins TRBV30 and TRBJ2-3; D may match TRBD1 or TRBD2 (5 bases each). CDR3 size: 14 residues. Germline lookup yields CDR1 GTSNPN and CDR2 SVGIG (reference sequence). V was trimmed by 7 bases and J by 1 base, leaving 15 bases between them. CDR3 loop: CALLPGPGTDTQYF. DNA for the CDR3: TGTGCCTTACTACCGGGACCAGGCACAGATACGCAGTATTTT.

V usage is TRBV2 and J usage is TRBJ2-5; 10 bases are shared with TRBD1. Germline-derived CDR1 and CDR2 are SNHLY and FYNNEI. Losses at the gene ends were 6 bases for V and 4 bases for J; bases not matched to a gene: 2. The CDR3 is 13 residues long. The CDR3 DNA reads TGTGCCAGCAGGGGGGACAGGGGAGAGACCCAGTACTTC. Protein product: CASRGDRGETQYF.

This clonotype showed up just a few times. CDR3 sequence (DNA): TGTGCCAGCAGCTTACTCTTAACTAGCACAGATACGCAGTATTTT. Translated, it gives CASSLLLTSTDTQYF. The chain carries TRBV7-3 and TRBJ2-3; no clear D gene. Germline CDR1 is SGHTA and CDR2 is FQGTGA. The CDR3 is 15 residues long. Trimming pared 2 bases from V and 0 bases from J, leaving 9 bases between.

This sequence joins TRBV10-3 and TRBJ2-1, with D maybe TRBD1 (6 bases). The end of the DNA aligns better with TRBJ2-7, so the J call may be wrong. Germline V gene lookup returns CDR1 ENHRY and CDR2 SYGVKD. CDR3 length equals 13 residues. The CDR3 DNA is TGTGCCATCAGTGAGACAGGGTCCAATGAGCAGTACTTC. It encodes CAISETGSNEQYF.

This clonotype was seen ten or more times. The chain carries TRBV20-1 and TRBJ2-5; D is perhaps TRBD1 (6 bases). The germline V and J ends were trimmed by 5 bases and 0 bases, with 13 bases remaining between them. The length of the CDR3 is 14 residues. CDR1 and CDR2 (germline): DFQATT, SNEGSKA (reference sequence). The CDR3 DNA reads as TGCAGTGCTGTAAAGGACAGCTACCAAGAGACCCAGTACTTC. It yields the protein CSAVKDSYQETQYF.

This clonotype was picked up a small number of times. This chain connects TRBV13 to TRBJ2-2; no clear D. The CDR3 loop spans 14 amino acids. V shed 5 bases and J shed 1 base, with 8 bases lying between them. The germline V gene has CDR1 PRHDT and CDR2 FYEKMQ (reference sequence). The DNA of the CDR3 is TGTGCCAGCAGCGCGAGACTGAACACCGGGGAGCTGTTTTTT. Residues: CASSARLNTGELFF.

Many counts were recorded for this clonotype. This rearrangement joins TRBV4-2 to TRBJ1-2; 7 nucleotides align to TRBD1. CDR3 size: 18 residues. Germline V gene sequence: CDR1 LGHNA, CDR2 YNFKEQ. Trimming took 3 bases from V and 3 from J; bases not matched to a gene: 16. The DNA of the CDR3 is TGTGCCAGCAGCCAGGATGGGACAGAACAGATAAACTACTATGGCTACACCTTC. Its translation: CASSQDGTEQINYYGYTF.

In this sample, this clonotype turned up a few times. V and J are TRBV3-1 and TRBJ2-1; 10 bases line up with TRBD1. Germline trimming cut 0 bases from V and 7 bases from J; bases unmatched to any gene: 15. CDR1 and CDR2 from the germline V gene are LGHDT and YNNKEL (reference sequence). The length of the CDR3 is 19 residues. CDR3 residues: CASSQDGGTGVLLSNEQFF. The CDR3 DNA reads TGTGCCAGCAGCCAAGATGGGGGGACAGGGGTCCTACTGTCTAATGAGCAGTTCTTC.

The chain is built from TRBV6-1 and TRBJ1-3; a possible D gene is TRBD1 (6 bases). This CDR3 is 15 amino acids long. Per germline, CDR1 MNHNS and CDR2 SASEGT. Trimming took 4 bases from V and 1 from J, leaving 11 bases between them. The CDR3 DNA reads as TGTGCCAGCAGTGGGGGACACCTTTCTGGAAACACCATATATTTT. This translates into CASSGGHLSGNTIYF.

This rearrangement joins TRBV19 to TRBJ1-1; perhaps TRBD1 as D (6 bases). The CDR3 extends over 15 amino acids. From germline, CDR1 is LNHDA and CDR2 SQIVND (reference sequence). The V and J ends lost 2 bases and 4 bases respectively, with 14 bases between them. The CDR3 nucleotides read TGTGCCAGTAGTATATTCCCAGGGGCCCCCACTGAAGCTTTCTTT. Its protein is CASSIFPGAPTEAFF.

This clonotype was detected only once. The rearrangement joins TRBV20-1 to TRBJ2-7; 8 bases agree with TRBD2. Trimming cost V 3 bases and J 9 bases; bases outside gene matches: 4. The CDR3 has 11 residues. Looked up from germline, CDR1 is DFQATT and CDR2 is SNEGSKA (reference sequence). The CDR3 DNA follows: TGCAGTGCTAGGGTACGGGGGGGGCAGTACTTC. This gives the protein CSARVRGGQYF.

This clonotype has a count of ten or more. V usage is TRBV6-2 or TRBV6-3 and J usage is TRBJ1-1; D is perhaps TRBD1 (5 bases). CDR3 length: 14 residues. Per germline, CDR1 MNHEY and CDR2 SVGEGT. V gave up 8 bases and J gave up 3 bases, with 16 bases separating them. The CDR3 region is CASDDRGPYTEAFF. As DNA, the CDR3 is TGTGCCAGCGACGACAGAGGTCCCTACACTGAAGCTTTCTTT.

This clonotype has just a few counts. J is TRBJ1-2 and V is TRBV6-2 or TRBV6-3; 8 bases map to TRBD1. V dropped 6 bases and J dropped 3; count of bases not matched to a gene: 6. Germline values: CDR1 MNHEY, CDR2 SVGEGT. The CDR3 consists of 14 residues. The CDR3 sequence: CASRYRGVDYGYTF. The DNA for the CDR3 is TGTGCCAGCAGGTACAGGGGGGTCGACTATGGCTACACCTTC.

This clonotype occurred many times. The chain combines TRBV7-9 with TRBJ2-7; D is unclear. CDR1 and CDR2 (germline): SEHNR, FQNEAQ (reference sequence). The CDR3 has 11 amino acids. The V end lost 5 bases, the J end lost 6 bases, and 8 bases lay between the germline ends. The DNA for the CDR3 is TGTGCCAGCAGCATGTTAACCGAGCAGTACTTC. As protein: CASSMLTEQYF. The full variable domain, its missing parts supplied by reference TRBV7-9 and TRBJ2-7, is DTGVSQNPRHKITKRGQNVTFRCDPISEHNRLYWYRQTLGQGPEFLTYFQNEAQLEKSRLLSDRFSAERPKGSFSTLEIQRTEQGDSAMYLCASSMLTEQYFGPGTRLTVT.

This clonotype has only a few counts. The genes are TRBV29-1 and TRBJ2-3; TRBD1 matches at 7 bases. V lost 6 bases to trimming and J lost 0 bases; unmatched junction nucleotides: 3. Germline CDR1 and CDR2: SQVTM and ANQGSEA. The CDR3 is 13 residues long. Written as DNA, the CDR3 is TGCAGCGTCCTGACAGGGAGCACAGATACGCAGTATTTT. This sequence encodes CSVLTGSTDTQYF.

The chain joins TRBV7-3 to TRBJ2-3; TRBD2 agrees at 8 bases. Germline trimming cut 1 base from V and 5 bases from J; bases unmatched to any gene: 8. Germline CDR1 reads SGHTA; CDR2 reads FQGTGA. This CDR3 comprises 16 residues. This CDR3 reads CASSLNPGLGGDTQYF. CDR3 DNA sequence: TGTGCCAGCAGCTTAAACCCGGGACTAGGGGGAGATACGCAGTATTTT. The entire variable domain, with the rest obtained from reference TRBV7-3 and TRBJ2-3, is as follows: GAGVSQTPSNKVTEKGKYVELRCDPISGHTALYWYRQSLGQGPEFLIYFQGTGAADDSGLPNDRFFAVRPEGSVSTLKIQRTERGDSAVYLCASSLNPGLGGDTQYFGPGTRLTVL.

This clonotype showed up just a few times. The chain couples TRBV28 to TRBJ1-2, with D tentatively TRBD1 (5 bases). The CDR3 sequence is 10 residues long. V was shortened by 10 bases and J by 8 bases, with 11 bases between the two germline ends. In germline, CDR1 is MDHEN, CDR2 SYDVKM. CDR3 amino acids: CATRANGYTF. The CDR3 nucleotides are TGTGCCACCAGGGCGAACGGCTACACCTTC.

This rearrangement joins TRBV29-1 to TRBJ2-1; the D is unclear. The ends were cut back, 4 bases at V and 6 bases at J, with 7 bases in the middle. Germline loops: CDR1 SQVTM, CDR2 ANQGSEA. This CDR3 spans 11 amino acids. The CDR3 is CSVAPGNEQFF. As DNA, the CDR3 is TGCAGCGTTGCCCCCGGCAATGAGCAGTTCTTC.

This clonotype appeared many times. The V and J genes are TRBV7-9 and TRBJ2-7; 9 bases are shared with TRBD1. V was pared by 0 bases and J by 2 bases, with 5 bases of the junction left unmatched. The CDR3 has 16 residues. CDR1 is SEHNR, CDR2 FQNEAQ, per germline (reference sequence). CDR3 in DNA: TGTGCCAGCAGCTTAGCGAGGGACAGGGTAGCCTACGAGCAGTACTTC. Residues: CASSLARDRVAYEQYF. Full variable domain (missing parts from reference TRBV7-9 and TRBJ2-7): DTGVSQNPRHKITKRGQNVTFRCDPISEHNRLYWYRQTLGQGPEFLTYFQNEAQLEKSRLLSDRFSAERPKGSFSTLEIQRTEQGDSAMYLCASSLARDRVAYEQYFGPGTRLTVT.

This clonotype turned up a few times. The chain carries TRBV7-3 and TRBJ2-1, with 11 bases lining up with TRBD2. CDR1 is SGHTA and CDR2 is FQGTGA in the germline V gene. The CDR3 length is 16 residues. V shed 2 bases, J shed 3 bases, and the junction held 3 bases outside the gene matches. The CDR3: CASSLQGTSGYNEQFF. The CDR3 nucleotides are TGTGCCAGCAGCTTACAAGGGACTAGCGGCTACAATGAGCAGTTCTTC.

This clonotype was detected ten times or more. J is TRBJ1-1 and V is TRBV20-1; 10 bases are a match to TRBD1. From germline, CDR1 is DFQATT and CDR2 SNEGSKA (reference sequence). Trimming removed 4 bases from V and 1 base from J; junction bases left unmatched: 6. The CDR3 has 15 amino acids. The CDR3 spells CSATFRTGGNTEAFF. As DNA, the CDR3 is TGCAGTGCTACGTTCAGGACAGGGGGGAACACTGAAGCTTTCTTT.

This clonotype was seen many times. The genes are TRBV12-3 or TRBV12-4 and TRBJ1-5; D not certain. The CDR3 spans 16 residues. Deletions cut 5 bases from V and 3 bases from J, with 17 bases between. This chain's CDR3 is CASSPFSGRSNQPQHF. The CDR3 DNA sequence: TGTGCCAGCAGTCCCTTCTCTGGACGGTCCAATCAGCCCCAGCATTTT.